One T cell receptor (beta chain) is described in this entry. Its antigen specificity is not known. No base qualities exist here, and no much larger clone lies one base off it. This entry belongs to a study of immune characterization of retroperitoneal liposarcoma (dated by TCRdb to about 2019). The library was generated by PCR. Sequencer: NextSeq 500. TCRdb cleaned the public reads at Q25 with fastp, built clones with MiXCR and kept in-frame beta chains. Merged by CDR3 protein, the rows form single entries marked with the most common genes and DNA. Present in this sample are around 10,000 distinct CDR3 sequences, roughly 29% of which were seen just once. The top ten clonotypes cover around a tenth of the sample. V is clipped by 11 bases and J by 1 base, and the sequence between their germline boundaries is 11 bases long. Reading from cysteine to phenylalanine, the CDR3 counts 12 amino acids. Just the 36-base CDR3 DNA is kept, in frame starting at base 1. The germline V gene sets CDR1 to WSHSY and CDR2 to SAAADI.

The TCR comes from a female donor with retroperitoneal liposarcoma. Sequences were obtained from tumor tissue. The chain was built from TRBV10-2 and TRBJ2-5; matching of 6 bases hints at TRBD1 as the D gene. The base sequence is TGCGCCGCCTTGGGGGCCCAAGAGACCCAGTACTTC. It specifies CAALGAQETQYF.